The clone carrying this T cell receptor (beta chain) was seen only once. Its matching antigen is unknown. The junction departs from the called germline gene at one end, perhaps through a read error. Starting material of around 460 ng total RNA yielded TCR beta cDNA via a constant-region primer. A slightly modified ARM-PCR protocol with three nested multiplex PCR rounds produced these TCR beta libraries. TCRdb re-called the multiplex PCR reads through MiXCR, storing one row per CDR3 protein. The sample has 95,000 to 150,000 distinct CDR3 sequences, approximately 68% seen once; the top ten hold over 8%. Scientists recovered RNA and DNA together from around 18-30 mg of unsorted bulk tissue. Through surgical resection, the patients' primary liver carcinoma was treated. This sample was included in a study of tumor-infiltrating lymphocytes in primary liver carcinoma. General study results and limits: The difference in top-250-clone fraction between tumors and blood was significant, favoring tumors (p = 0.039).

Sequencing was done on a sample of tumor-adjacent normal liver tissue. The sequence was collected from a woman aged 55-75 years with primary liver carcinoma and hepatitis B virus infection.

Here the CDR3 DNA reads TGTGACAGCAGCTTAGGCCCCGGACAGAATATTAGCTATGGCTACACCTTC. It specifies CDSSLGPGQNISYGYTF. This rearrangement joins TRBV11-2 to TRBJ1-2, with D tentatively TRBD1 (6 bases). The CDR3 is made up of 17 amino acids. CDR1 and CDR2 from the germline V gene are SGHAT and FQNNGV.